The entry below gives a single TCR beta chain sequence along with its context. Germline V gene data show CDR1 as SEHNR and CDR2 as FQNEAQ (reference sequence). The CDR3 totals 18 residues. Germline trimming cut 5 bases from V and 5 bases from J; bases unmatched to any gene: 18. The sample is drawn from a study of blood T cells in healthy people across ages. It was with a sample-barcoded 5' primer and a J-beta primer mix that a second PCR of roughly 6 to 11 cycles was run. Each cDNA molecule carried a tag from a template-switch adaptor that contained 12 random nucleotides. A single record per CDR3 protein comes from TCRdb applying MiXCR to the 5' RACE reads. This table has just over 800,000 distinct CDR3 sequences, around 68% appearing once.

The rearrangement joins TRBV7-9 to TRBJ2-3; 8 bases are shared with TRBD2. This TCR derives from a man aged 25-45 years in good health. Sequenced material: blood. The CDR3 loop is CASSDGLLSGSIRDTQYF. CDR3 DNA sequence: TGTGCCAGCAGCGATGGCCTCCTAAGCGGGAGCATTCGAGATACGCAGTATTTT.